One and the same sample provided the 32 T cell receptor beta chains below, sequenced in a study of shared clonotypes between healthy human individuals. The data were produced by immunoSEQ multiplex PCR, yet TCRdb's version contains in-frame clones alone and is incomplete. Of some 700,000 clones listed, roughly 87% were seen once; the top ten hold 34%. The sequencing sample was made of memory CD8+ T cells from PBMCs. Subset here: CD45RO+ cells pooled with CCR7-negative TemRA cells. Receptor source: a man aged 18 to 35 in good health. Some clones in this sample may be carry-over from other donors' samples.

V and J are TRBV4-3 and TRBJ2-7; 10 positions agree with TRBD2. The V segment lost 3 bases and the J segment 4 bases; nucleotides outside the gene matches: 6. The CDR3 is 15 amino acids. Germline assignment: CDR1 LGHNA and CDR2 YSLEER. The CDR3 region is CASSHRASGGYEQYF. The DNA for the CDR3 is TGCGCCAGCAGCCACAGGGCTAGCGGGGGTTACGAGCAGTACTTC.

The chain carries TRBV7-9 and TRBJ1-1, with no clear D. Trimming pared 5 bases from V and 3 bases from J, leaving 16 bases between. CDR1 is SEHNR and CDR2 is FQNEAQ in the germline V gene (reference sequence). The CDR3 sequence is 15 residues long. CDR3 amino acids: CASSITERWDTEAFF. DNA for the CDR3: TGTGCCAGCAGCATAACGGAGAGGTGGGACACTGAAGCTTTCTTT.

This chain links TRBV11-2 with TRBJ2-1; TRBD2 aligns across 9 bases. This CDR3 has 16 amino acids. Germline CDR1 reads SGHAT; CDR2 reads FQNNGV. Trimming cost V 5 bases and J 4 bases; bases outside gene matches: 9. The CDR3 here is CASSAGLARRYNEQFF. As DNA, the CDR3 is TGTGCCAGCAGCGCCGGACTAGCGAGACGTTACAATGAGCAGTTCTTC.

The chain joins TRBV5-1 to TRBJ2-1, with 9 nucleotides matching TRBD1. Unmatched junction bases numbered 4, after V lost 4 bases and J lost 5 bases. The CDR3 runs to 14 residues. From germline, CDR1 is SGHRS and CDR2 YFSETQ. The CDR3 loop is CASSLDRGDNEQFF. The CDR3 region has the DNA TGCGCCAGCAGCCTGGACAGGGGTGACAATGAGCAGTTCTTC.

This clone was seen a few times. V usage is TRBV27 and J usage is TRBJ1-2, with D unresolved. Germline lookup yields CDR1 MNHEY and CDR2 SMNVEV (reference sequence). CDR3 length: 15 residues. The V gene lost 6 bases and the J gene lost 8 bases, with 22 bases spanning the gap. CDR3 sequence reads: CASRRADDGLWGYTF. The DNA for the CDR3 is TGTGCCAGCAGGCGAGCCGACGACGGCCTTTGGGGCTACACCTTC.

The V gene is TRBV15, the J gene TRBJ2-1, with D possibly called TRBD1 or TRBD2 (5 bases each). The V end was cut by 3 bases, the J end by 0 bases, with 6 bases between. The CDR3 loop spans 14 amino acids. CDR1 is LNHNV and CDR2 is YYDKDF in the germline V gene (reference sequence). The CDR3 DNA sequence: TGTGCCACCAGCAGCGGGACCTCCTACAATGAGCAGTTCTTC. Translated, it gives CATSSGTSYNEQFF. The entire variable domain, with the rest obtained from reference TRBV15 and TRBJ2-1, is as follows: DAMVIQNPRYQVTQFGKPVTLSCSQTLNHNVMYWYQQKSSQAPKLLFHYYDKDFNNEADTPDNFQSRRPNTSFCFLDIRSPGLGDTAMYLCATSSGTSYNEQFFGPGTRLTVL.

This clone was observed at least ten times. The chain uses TRBV18 and TRBJ2-1; 13 bases are a match to TRBD2. V gave up 3 bases and J gave up 8 bases; unmatched junction bases: 4. CDR1 is KGHSH and CDR2 is LQKENI in the germline V gene. The CDR3 has 15 residues. The CDR3 DNA is TGTGCCAGCTCACCCGGGACTAGCGGGACGCATGAGCAGTTCTTC. It encodes CASSPGTSGTHEQFF.

J is TRBJ2-1 and V is TRBV19; the D gene is possibly TRBD2 (6 bases). The CDR3 has 14 residues. V lost 4 bases, J lost 4 bases, and 11 bases lay in between. Germline CDR1 is LNHDA and CDR2 is SQIVND (reference sequence). The CDR3 bases are TGTGCCAGTAGTACTGGGACTCAATACAATGAGCAGTTCTTC. It encodes CASSTGTQYNEQFF.

This chain links TRBV27 with TRBJ2-1; D perhaps matches TRBD2 (6 bases). Germline lookup yields CDR1 MNHEY and CDR2 SMNVEV (reference sequence). Trimming took 6 bases from V and 4 from J, leaving 16 bases between them. This CDR3 has 15 residues. The CDR3 protein is CASSPGASAYNEQFF. The CDR3 nucleotides are TGTGCCAGCAGCCCCGGGGCTAGCGCTTACAATGAGCAGTTCTTC.

The table lists this clone with a count of one. The rearrangement uses TRBV9 and TRBJ1-2; possibly TRBD1 for D (6 bases). The CDR3 consists of 14 residues. The V gene lost 4 bases and the J gene lost 4 bases, with 14 bases spanning the gap. The germline V gene encodes CDR1 SGDLS and CDR2 YYNGEE. This CDR3 reads CASSPRTDIYGYTF. The CDR3 DNA reads as TGTGCCAGCAGCCCGCGGACAGACATCTATGGCTACACCTTC.

The rearrangement uses TRBV10-3 and TRBJ1-1, with D perhaps matching TRBD1 (5 bases). Germline CDR1 and CDR2: ENHRY and SYGVKD. The CDR3 is made up of 17 amino acids. V lost 3 bases and J lost 1, with 18 bases in between. CDR3 DNA sequence: TGTGCCATCAGTGACTTGCGGGTGAAGGGGCAGAACACTGAAGCTTTCTTT. The encoded protein is CAISDLRVKGQNTEAFF.

The CDR3 loop is CSVEYGDEQFF. The CDR3 region has the DNA TGCAGCGTTGAGTACGGTGATGAGCAGTTCTTC. The chain links TRBV29-1 to TRBJ2-1; D is uncertain. The CDR3 covers 11 residues. Germline V gene sequence: CDR1 SQVTM, CDR2 ANQGSEA. Trimming removed 3 bases from V and 8 bases from J, with 8 bases in between.

This rearrangement joins TRBV11-2 to TRBJ2-7; 12 nucleotides agree with TRBD1. The CDR3 consists of 15 residues. CDR1 is SGHAT and CDR2 is FQNNGV in the germline V gene. V dropped 4 bases and J dropped 7; count of bases not matched to a gene: 8. CDR3 loop: CASSSKGQGAWEQYF. The CDR3 coding sequence is TGTGCCAGCAGCTCAAAGGGACAGGGGGCGTGGGAGCAGTACTTC.

The chain combines TRBV6-1 with TRBJ1-2; D is unresolved. The CDR3 contains 17 residues. Germline V gene lookup returns CDR1 MNHNS and CDR2 SASEGT. Trimming stripped 2 bases from V and 2 bases from J, with 18 bases between. The DNA for the CDR3 is TGTGCCAGCAGTGAATCGCCTTTCCTGGAAGTCAACTATGGCTACACCTTC. This encodes CASSESPFLEVNYGYTF.

V and J are TRBV9 and TRBJ2-3, with 10 bases fitting TRBD2. Looked up from germline, CDR1 is SGDLS and CDR2 is YYNGEE. There are 17 residues in the CDR3. The junction had 11 bases not matched to a gene; V was cut back by 4 bases and J by 3 bases. The CDR3, as DNA: TGTGCCAGCAGCCTCTCGCAGCGGGAGGGTGGAACAGATACGCAGTATTTT. It encodes CASSLSQREGGTDTQYF.

V usage is TRBV27 and J usage is TRBJ1-3, with D possibly matching TRBD1 (6 bases). The CDR3 is 16 amino acids. V was clipped by 1 base and J by 0 bases, with 10 bases between them. CDR1 MNHEY and CDR2 SMNVEV come from the germline V gene (reference sequence). CDR3 nucleotide sequence: TGTGCCAGCAGTTTATTTGGGACACCCTCTGGAAACACCATATATTTT. Protein sequence: CASSLFGTPSGNTIYF.

V is TRBV4-1 and J is TRBJ2-7; TRBD1 agrees at 8 bases. CDR1 is MGHRA and CDR2 is YSYEKL in the germline V gene. V was pared by 3 bases and J by 4 bases, with 11 bases of the junction left unmatched. CDR3 length: 16 amino acids. This CDR3 is CASSHLDRVGTYEQYF. DNA for the CDR3: TGCGCCAGCAGCCATCTGGACAGGGTAGGAACTTACGAGCAGTACTTC.

This chain links TRBV7-8 with TRBJ2-5; 7 bases fit TRBD1. Germline V lookup: CDR1 SGHVS, CDR2 FQNEAQ. The CDR3 length is 16 residues. J was trimmed by 0 bases and V by 5 bases; bases with no gene match: 9. CDR3 in DNA: TGTGCCAGCAGCCTGGGACAGCCGCTGGACCAAGAGACCCAGTACTTC. As protein: CASSLGQPLDQETQYF.

The CDR3 region is CASSVKGNGAEAFF. The CDR3 DNA is TGTGCCAGCAGCGTAAAGGGCAACGGGGCTGAAGCTTTCTTT. The chain combines TRBV9 with TRBJ1-1; D ambiguous. CDR1 is SGDLS, CDR2 YYNGEE, per germline. The CDR3 runs 14 residues. V was cut by 1 base and J by 6 bases, with 13 bases left in between.

This clone was detected a few times. The chain uses TRBV14 and TRBJ2-7; 11 bases agree with TRBD2. The CDR3 consists of 17 residues. The trim removed 1 base at V and 3 bases at J, leaving 8 bases unmatched. Germline V CDR1 and CDR2: SGHDN, FVKESK. The CDR3 spells CASSQVEAGTSGYEQYF. CDR3 DNA: TGTGCCAGCAGCCAAGTGGAGGCCGGGACTAGCGGCTACGAGCAGTACTTC. Looking up the rest from reference TRBV14 and TRBJ2-7 gives the full variable domain: EAGVTQFPSHSVIEKGQTVTLRCDPISGHDNLYWYRRVMGKEIKFLLHFVKESKQDESGMPNNRFLAERTGGTYSTLKVQPAELEDSGVYFCASSQVEAGTSGYEQYFGPGTRLTVT.

The V call is TRBV29-1, the J call TRBJ2-1; TRBD2 agrees at 8 bases. J gave up 5 bases and V 6 bases, and 12 bases lay outside the gene matches. The CDR3 spans 15 residues. Per the germline V gene, CDR1 is SQVTM and CDR2 is ANQGSEA. The DNA of the CDR3 is TGCAGCGTGAGGGCCTTGCGGGAGGACCACAATGAGCAGTTCTTC. Translating it yields CSVRALREDHNEQFF.

This chain links TRBV5-8 with TRBJ2-4; D not resolved. This CDR3 has 16 amino acids. The V gene's germline CDR1 is SGHTS and CDR2 YDEGEE. V lost 4 bases and J lost 0, with 14 bases in between. This CDR3 is CASSRIGQRAKNIQYF. The CDR3 DNA is TGTGCCAGCAGCAGGATCGGTCAGCGAGCCAAAAACATTCAGTACTTC.

This chain links TRBV29-1 with TRBJ2-1; TRBD2 might be the D (5 bases). This CDR3 spans 15 amino acids. Looked up from germline, CDR1 is SQVTM and CDR2 is ANQGSEA. V lost 4 bases to trimming and J lost 0 bases, with 13 bases between them. The CDR3 DNA sequence: TGCAGCGTTGTCCCCGAACGGGGCTCCTACAATGAGCAGTTCTTC. It codes for CSVVPERGSYNEQFF.

This chain uses TRBV19 with TRBJ2-7; D assignment may be TRBD1 or TRBD2 (6 bases each). CDR1 is LNHDA and CDR2 is SQIVND in the germline V gene (reference sequence). CDR3 length: 13 residues. The V gene lost 9 bases and the J gene lost 6 bases, with 18 bases spanning the gap. The CDR3 region has the DNA TGTGCCAGCTCTCCCGGGGGCGCGTCCGAGCAGTACTTC. As protein: CASSPGGASEQYF.

V usage is TRBV27 and J usage is TRBJ2-5; TRBD2 is a possible D gene (6 bases). Deletions cut 3 bases from V and 5 bases from J, with 13 bases between. The CDR3 length is 14 residues. Germline V gene lookup returns CDR1 MNHEY and CDR2 SMNVEV (reference sequence). The DNA for the CDR3 is TGTGCCAGCAGTTTCGGGGGAGAAAGCGAGACCCAGTACTTC. Residues: CASSFGGESETQYF.

This CDR3 is CASTSGREYNEQFF. CDR3 DNA: TGTGCCAGCACTAGCGGGAGGGAATACAATGAGCAGTTCTTC. This chain uses TRBV9 with TRBJ2-1; 12 nucleotides line up with TRBD2. The ends lost 6 bases at V and 4 bases at J; junction bases unmatched: 2. The CDR3 runs to 14 residues. From germline, CDR1 is SGDLS and CDR2 YYNGEE.

This chain connects TRBV27 to TRBJ2-5; 8 bases line up with TRBD2. Germline V gene data show CDR1 as MNHEY and CDR2 as SMNVEV (reference sequence). Trimming cost V 2 bases and J 5 bases; bases outside gene matches: 19. The CDR3 is 19 residues long. The CDR3: CASSLGISGGPKEYETQYF. CDR3 nucleotides: TGTGCCAGCAGTTTAGGGATCTCGGGAGGGCCTAAGGAATACGAGACCCAGTACTTC.

The J gene is TRBJ2-5, the V gene TRBV5-1, with D perhaps TRBD1 (6 bases). Trimming cost V 4 bases and J 0 bases, with 10 bases left between them. Germline lookup yields CDR1 SGHRS and CDR2 YFSETQ. This CDR3 contains 14 residues. The CDR3 DNA reads TGCGCCAGCAGCGGATACAGGGACCAAGAGACCCAGTACTTC. This sequence encodes CASSGYRDQETQYF.

The chain carries TRBV4-2 and TRBJ2-3; the D gene could be TRBD1 or TRBD2 (6 bases each). Germline V CDR1 and CDR2: LGHNA, YNFKEQ. This CDR3 has 15 residues. V was clipped by 1 base and J by 4 bases, with 12 bases between them. In DNA form, the CDR3 reads TGTGCCAGCAGCCAAGTGGCGAGGGGGGCAGATACGCAGTATTTT. It codes for CASSQVARGADTQYF.

The J gene is TRBJ2-1, the V gene TRBV27; D tentatively reads TRBD1 or TRBD2 (5 bases each). CDR1 MNHEY and CDR2 SMNVEV come from the germline V gene (reference sequence). CDR3 length: 14 residues. Trimming took 2 bases from V and 9 from J, leaving 14 bases between them. The CDR3 DNA reads TGTGCCAGCAGTTTAATGGGGGAGATTGCTGAGCAGTTCTTC. Translated: CASSLMGEIAEQFF.

The chain is built from TRBV7-9 and TRBJ1-4, with 8 positions matching TRBD1. The CDR3 spans 15 residues. J lost 8 bases, V lost 9 bases, and 14 bases had no gene match. Germline assignment: CDR1 SEHNR and CDR2 FQNEAQ (reference sequence). DNA of the CDR3: TGTGCCAGGGGTCCTCTGGACAGGGATGGAGAAAAACTGTTTTTT. As protein: CARGPLDRDGEKLFF. Based on the CDR3 plus reference TRBV7-9 and TRBJ1-4, the full variable domain is DTGVSQNPRHKITKRGQNVTFRCDPISEHNRLYWYRQTLGQGPEFLTYFQNEAQLEKSRLLSDRFSAERPKGSFSTLEIQRTEQGDSAMYLCARGPLDRDGEKLFFGSGTQLSVL.

Concerning this clone: At the DNA level, this CDR3 is encoded by other sequences in the same sample as well. The CDR3 loop is CASSLIGNEQFF. The CDR3 DNA reads TGTGCCAGCAGTTTAATCGGGAATGAGCAGTTCTTC. This chain links TRBV27 with TRBJ2-1; D call uncertain. The CDR3 extends over 12 amino acids. CDR1 and CDR2 from the germline V gene are MNHEY and SMNVEV (reference sequence). V shed 2 bases and J shed 7 bases, with 6 bases lying between them.